One and the same sample provided the 11 T cell receptor beta chains below, sequenced in a study of T cells after yellow fever vaccination. In TCRdb, the 5' RACE reads were re-called with MiXCR into one record per CDR3 protein. The data hold over 35,000 distinct CDR3 sequences, with around 6.4% observed a single time. The source material was PBMCs, either bulk or a sorted T-cell subset (CD4+, CD8+, memory, or dextramer-sorted; not recorded which), sampled 45 days after the yellow fever booster vaccination. Receptor source: a young man who received the YFV17D yellow fever vaccine.

The V and J genes are TRBV12-3 or TRBV12-4 and TRBJ2-7; no firm D call. V lost 4 bases to trimming and J lost 4 bases, with 5 bases between them. The CDR3 runs 11 residues. The CDR3: CASSCGYEQYF. CDR3 in DNA: TGTGCCAGCAGTTGTGGTTACGAGCAGTACTTC.

This clonotype was observed at least ten times. This sequence joins TRBV27 and TRBJ2-7; 9 nucleotides align to TRBD1. The ends lost 5 bases at V and 1 base at J; junction bases unmatched: 12. This CDR3 comprises 17 residues. Germline values: CDR1 MNHEY, CDR2 SMNVEV (reference sequence). The CDR3 reads CASSATGGAGVSYEQYF. The CDR3 bases are TGTGCCAGCAGTGCAACAGGGGGCGCGGGGGTTTCCTACGAGCAGTACTTC.

This clonotype was recorded at least ten times. The chain is built from TRBV7-9 and TRBJ1-2; the D is unclear. Looked up from germline, CDR1 is SEHNR and CDR2 is FQNEAQ (reference sequence). The CDR3 runs 14 residues. Trimming took off 0 bases at V and 5 bases at J, with 10 bases between the two ends. In nucleotides, the CDR3 is TGTGCCAGCAGCTTAGCCGGATTAGGGTATGGCTACACCTTC. It specifies CASSLAGLGYGYTF.

The chain combines TRBV28 with TRBJ1-4; a possible D gene is TRBD1 (6 bases). Germline CDR1 reads MDHEN; CDR2 reads SYDVKM. The CDR3 length is 16 residues. The V gene lost 4 bases and the J gene lost 4 bases, with 16 bases spanning the gap. CDR3 in amino acids: CASSSPLGGVNEKLFF. For the CDR3, the DNA is TGTGCCAGCAGTTCCCCTTTGGGGGGCGTTAATGAAAAACTGTTTTTT. The full variable domain, completed using reference TRBV28 and TRBJ1-4, is DVKVTQSSRYLVKRTGEKVFLECVQDMDHENMFWYRQDPGLGLRLIYFSYDVKMKEKGDIPEGYSVSREKKERFSLILESASTNQTSMYLCASSSPLGGVNEKLFFGSGTQLSVL.

There are many counts of this clonotype. The V gene is TRBV7-2, the J gene TRBJ2-2; D not certain. The CDR3 is 13 amino acids. Germline CDR1 SGHTA, CDR2 FQGNSA. V lost 5 bases and J 7 bases, leaving 11 bases between the germline ends. CDR3 sequence: CASSPGPGGELFF. The CDR3 nucleotides are TGTGCCAGCAGCCCCGGACCGGGCGGGGAGCTGTTTTTT.

This clonotype occurred a few times. The gene calls are TRBV19 and TRBJ2-1; the D is unclear. The V gene lost 3 bases and the J gene lost 6 bases, with 12 bases spanning the gap. CDR3 length equals 14 residues. CDR1 and CDR2 (germline): LNHDA, SQIVND (reference sequence). CDR3 sequence reads: CASSMPPLGNEQFF. CDR3 sequence (DNA): TGTGCCAGTAGTATGCCACCCTTGGGCAATGAGCAGTTCTTC.

This clonotype was seen repeatedly, ten times or more. This sequence joins TRBV27 and TRBJ2-7; 7 nucleotides align to TRBD2. Unmatched junction bases numbered 2, after V lost 6 bases and J lost 0 bases. This CDR3 has 13 amino acids. Germline CDR1 and CDR2: MNHEY and SMNVEV (reference sequence). As DNA, the CDR3 is TGTGCCAGCAGCCGGACTAGCTCCTACGAGCAGTACTTC. Amino acid sequence: CASSRTSSYEQYF.

In this sample, this clonotype turned up many times. The gene calls are TRBV7-2 and TRBJ2-3; D perhaps matches TRBD2 (5 bases). Deletions cut 4 bases from V and 4 bases from J, with 15 bases between. This CDR3 has 15 amino acids. CDR1 is SGHTA and CDR2 is FQGNSA in the germline V gene. The CDR3: CASSSQRIRSDTQYF. CDR3 nucleotides: TGTGCCAGCAGCTCCCAGCGGATCCGTTCAGATACGCAGTATTTT.

This clonotype was found many times. A junction boundary mismatches the germline segment, possibly from a read error. The chain uses TRBV29-1 and TRBJ2-5; D may be TRBD2 (7 bases). In germline, CDR1 is SQVTM, CDR2 ANQGSEA. The CDR3 is 12 residues long. The CDR3 protein is CSIEGGEETQYF. The CDR3 DNA sequence: TGCAGCATTGAAGGGGGGGAAGAGACCCAGTACTTC. Full variable domain (rest looked up from reference TRBV29-1 and TRBJ2-5): SAVISQKPSRDICQRGTSLTIQCQVDSQVTMMFWYRQQPGQSLTLIATANQGSEATYESGFVIDKFPISRPNLTFSTLTVSNMSPEDSSIYLCSIEGGEETQYFGPGTRLLVL.

This clonotype was found many times. V usage is TRBV20-1 and J usage is TRBJ2-7; D tentatively reads TRBD1 or TRBD2 (5 bases each). The length of the CDR3 is 14 residues. V was trimmed by 4 bases and J by 1 base, leaving 14 bases between them. The germline V gene has CDR1 DFQATT and CDR2 SNEGSKA (reference sequence). The CDR3: CSAKPGPLSYEQYF. The CDR3, as DNA: TGCAGTGCTAAACCGGGACCGTTGTCCTACGAGCAGTACTTC.

This clonotype was observed a handful of times. The chain links TRBV7-3 to TRBJ2-2; 7 bases are a match to TRBD1. CDR1 is SGHTA, CDR2 FQGTGA, per germline. The CDR3 extends over 13 amino acids. V gave up 5 bases and J gave up 10 bases; unmatched junction bases: 7. The CDR3 sequence is CASSPQGQQELFF. CDR3 DNA sequence: TGTGCCAGCAGCCCCCAGGGACAGCAGGAGCTGTTTTTT.